Below, 27 T cell receptor beta chains from the same sample are listed, as sequenced in a study of OX40 agonist ivuxolimab in advanced cancers. The assay was immunoSEQ multiplex PCR, and TCRdb's table has in-frame clones only and misses some. The sample comprises roughly 67,000 clones, 87% of which are singletons, and over 0.35% rests with the top ten. The sample in question was CD4+ or CD8+ T cells sorted from blood, obtained in a trial of the OX40 agonist ivuxolimab. The receptors here all came from an adult with an advanced solid tumor such as melanoma, head and neck, liver or kidney cancer.

This chain links TRBV29-1 with TRBJ2-7, with TRBD1 matching over 8 bases. Per the germline V gene, CDR1 is SQVTM and CDR2 is ANQGSEA. CDR3 length: 12 amino acids. V was clipped by 4 bases and J by 3 bases; unmatched bases: 2. CDR3 nucleotides: TGCAGCGTTGGGGGGACAGGCTACGAGCAGTACTTC. It encodes CSVGGTGYEQYF.

The genes are TRBV6-6 and TRBJ2-7; TRBD2 matches at 11 bases. The V gene end was trimmed by 5 bases and the J gene end by 1 base; junction bases not matched to a gene: 4. The V gene's germline CDR1 is MNHNY and CDR2 SVGAGI (reference sequence). This CDR3 is built from 15 residues. This CDR3 is CASSPSSGGSYEQYF. CDR3 DNA: TGTGCCAGCAGTCCATCTAGCGGGGGGTCCTACGAGCAGTACTTC.

The chain couples TRBV5-5 to TRBJ1-3; TRBD1 aligns across 9 bases. Germline lookup yields CDR1 SGHKS and CDR2 YYEKEE (reference sequence). The CDR3 totals 15 residues. V lost 0 bases and J lost 6; bases outside the gene matches: 4. Here the CDR3 DNA reads TGTGCCAGCAGCTTGGCCGGGACAGGGCAAAACACCATATATTTT. Protein product: CASSLAGTGQNTIYF.

This chain joins TRBV7-2 and TRBJ2-7; maybe TRBD1 (6 bases). The CDR3 contains 15 residues. Looked up from germline, CDR1 is SGHTA and CDR2 is FQGNSA. The V gene lost 1 base and the J gene lost 0 bases, with 10 bases spanning the gap. For the CDR3, the DNA is TGTGCCAGCAGCTTAGTTACAGGGAGCTCCTACGAGCAGTACTTC. This encodes CASSLVTGSSYEQYF.

The chain joins TRBV7-6 to TRBJ1-2; 10 bases match TRBD1. Trimming cost V 5 bases and J 5 bases; bases outside gene matches: 14. CDR3 length equals 17 residues. In germline, CDR1 is SGHVS, CDR2 FNYEAQ. DNA of the CDR3: TGTGCCAGCAGCCCCTCCCAAGGGGGACAGGGGAAGTATGGCTACACCTTC. Protein: CASSPSQGGQGKYGYTF.

This sequence joins TRBV11-2 and TRBJ1-5; D might be TRBD1 (5 bases). The CDR3 contains 14 residues. V dropped 5 bases and J dropped 3 bases, with 11 bases sitting between them. Per the germline V gene, CDR1 is SGHAT and CDR2 is FQNNGV. CDR3 residues: CASSPQGSNQPQHF. The CDR3 nucleotides read TGTGCCAGCAGCCCTCAGGGATCCAATCAGCCCCAGCATTTT.

The rearrangement joins TRBV9 to TRBJ2-2; D gene unclear. Trimming removed 3 bases from V and 1 base from J, with 13 bases in between. Germline lookup yields CDR1 SGDLS and CDR2 YYNGEE. The length of the CDR3 is 16 residues. CDR3 nucleotides: TGTGCCAGCAGCGGGGTTGGTAGGGTGAACACCGGGGAGCTGTTTTTT. This encodes CASSGVGRVNTGELFF.

This sequence joins TRBV11-2 and TRBJ2-2, with D possibly TRBD1 on 5 matching bases. V gave up 0 bases and J gave up 0 bases, with 8 bases separating them. The CDR3 is made up of 16 amino acids. Per germline, CDR1 SGHAT and CDR2 FQNNGV. The CDR3 coding sequence is TGTGCCAGCAGCTTAGAGGGGCCAACGAACACCGGGGAGCTGTTTTTT. Translated: CASSLEGPTNTGELFF.

This rearrangement joins TRBV11-3 to TRBJ2-2, with 8 bases fitting TRBD2. Per germline, CDR1 SGHNT and CDR2 YENEEA. V shed 3 bases and J 7 bases; nucleotides not matched to a gene: 19. The CDR3 is made up of 19 amino acids. The CDR3 nucleotides are TGTGCCAGCAGCTTGGATACACCGGGACTAGGTCTCGGAGACGGGGAGCTGTTTTTT. Translation gives CASSLDTPGLGLGDGELFF.

The V gene is TRBV19, the J gene TRBJ2-7; 9 nucleotides line up with TRBD1. From germline, CDR1 is LNHDA and CDR2 SQIVND (reference sequence). The CDR3 consists of 15 residues. V lost 6 bases, J lost 3 bases, and 9 bases stayed unmatched. The CDR3 DNA reads TGTGCCAGTAGGAAAATACAGGGGGCCCTCTACGAGCAGTACTTC. It encodes CASRKIQGALYEQYF.

V usage is TRBV7-2 and J usage is TRBJ2-7; 8 bases fit TRBD1. This CDR3 has 13 amino acids. Germline CDR1 is SGHTA and CDR2 is FQGNSA. With 2 bases clipped from V and 6 bases from J, the junction kept 3 bases outside the gene matches. The DNA for the CDR3 is TGTGCCAGCAGCTTACAACAGGGGGGCGAGCAGTACTTC. This encodes CASSLQQGGEQYF.

The V gene is TRBV30, the J gene TRBJ2-1; the D gene is possibly TRBD2 (6 bases). This CDR3 comprises 15 residues. Germline CDR1 and CDR2: GTSNPN and SVGIG (reference sequence). V shed 1 base and J shed 0 bases, with 10 bases lying between them. In DNA form, the CDR3 reads TGTGCCTGGAGTGGGGGGGATAGCTCCTACAATGAGCAGTTCTTC. Translation gives CAWSGGDSSYNEQFF.

V usage is TRBV11-3 and J usage is TRBJ1-2; the match to TRBD1 covers 8 bases. The germline V gene encodes CDR1 SGHNT and CDR2 YENEEA. CDR3 length: 14 amino acids. V was pared by 5 bases and J by 6 bases, with 8 bases of the junction left unmatched. The chain's CDR3 is CASSRTETGDGYTF. CDR3 DNA: TGTGCCAGCAGCCGAACAGAGACAGGGGATGGCTACACCTTC.

This clone appeared a single time. This chain connects TRBV4-2 to TRBJ2-3; 8 nucleotides align to TRBD2. The CDR3 has 15 amino acids. V lost 4 bases to trimming and J lost 10 bases; unmatched junction nucleotides: 13. CDR1 and CDR2 (germline): LGHNA, YNFKEQ. CDR3 coding DNA: TGTGCCAGCAGCCCCCGGGACGGGGGGGATATCGCGCAGTATTTT. Translating it yields CASSPRDGGDIAQYF.

V usage is TRBV7-6 and J usage is TRBJ1-5; TRBD1 is a possible D gene (6 bases). V dropped 8 bases and J dropped 1 base, with 15 bases sitting between them. CDR1 is SGHVS, CDR2 FNYEAQ, per germline. The CDR3 runs 15 residues. The DNA for the CDR3 is TGTGCCAGCGGTGAGGGGGTAGGGAGCAATCAGCCCCAGCATTTT. Amino acids: CASGEGVGSNQPQHF.

The genes are TRBV21-1 and TRBJ1-5. TRBV21-1 is reported as a pseudogene. The CDR3 has 17 amino acids. The CDR3 coding sequence is TGTGCCAGCAGCAAAGGCCGAGGCGGGCCTTTGAGGGGTTCCCAGCATTTT. Amino acids: CASSKGRGGPLRGSQHF.

The rearrangement links TRBV18 to TRBJ2-1; tentative D call: TRBD1 (6 bases). Germline V lookup: CDR1 KGHSH, CDR2 LQKENI. V gave up 5 bases and J gave up 2 bases, with 13 bases separating them. The CDR3 is 15 residues long. CDR3: CASSILRDTYNEQFF. The CDR3 DNA sequence: TGTGCCAGCTCAATTCTCCGGGACACCTACAATGAGCAGTTCTTC.

J is TRBJ1-4 and V is TRBV6-5; D might be TRBD1 (5 bases). The CDR3 has 14 amino acids. V lost 6 bases to trimming and J lost 4 bases, with 12 bases between them. CDR1 is MNHEY and CDR2 is SVGAGI in the germline V gene. The DNA of the CDR3 is TGTGCCAGCAGATCCGGGACTCTTAATGAAAAACTGTTTTTT. Translation gives CASRSGTLNEKLFF.

This chain uses TRBV5-1 with TRBJ1-3, with a tentative D call TRBD1 (5 bases). CDR1 and CDR2 (germline): SGHRS, YFSETQ. V lost 0 bases to trimming and J lost 0 bases, with 7 bases between them. CDR3 size: 15 residues. The CDR3 nucleotides read TGCGCCAGCAGCTTGGCCGGGGGCTCTGGAAACACCATATATTTT. Its translation: CASSLAGGSGNTIYF.

The chain joins TRBV11-2 to TRBJ1-1, with D hard to call. The ends were cut back, 1 base at V and 2 bases at J, with 5 bases in the middle. Germline CDR1 SGHAT, CDR2 FQNNGV. This CDR3 comprises 13 residues. The CDR3 loop reads CASSLGFNTEAFF. The CDR3 DNA is TGTGCCAGCAGCTTAGGGTTTAACACTGAAGCTTTCTTT.

The chain carries TRBV7-9 and TRBJ2-3, with D unresolved. This CDR3 comprises 15 residues. Deletions cut 5 bases from V and 4 bases from J, with 16 bases between. CDR1 and CDR2 (germline): SEHNR, FQNEAQ (reference sequence). The CDR3 nucleotides read TGTGCCAGCAGCCAGGACGCCTCCGCCGCAGATACGCAGTATTTT. Amino acid sequence: CASSQDASAADTQYF.

The chain is built from TRBV9 and TRBJ1-4; D call uncertain. Germline loops: CDR1 SGDLS, CDR2 YYNGEE. The CDR3 spans 15 residues. Trimming stripped 0 bases from V and 2 bases from J, with 8 bases between. The CDR3 DNA sequence: TGTGCCAGCAGCGTAGCGGGGAATACTAATGAAAAACTGTTTTTT. It specifies CASSVAGNTNEKLFF.

V usage is TRBV19 and J usage is TRBJ1-4; 10 nucleotides match TRBD1. V lost 7 bases, J lost 5 bases, and 1 base stayed unmatched. Germline V lookup: CDR1 LNHDA, CDR2 SQIVND (reference sequence). This CDR3 region has 13 residues. CDR3 sequence reads: CASTGQGNEKLFF. Written as DNA, the CDR3 is TGTGCCAGTACGGGACAGGGGAATGAAAAACTGTTTTTT.

This chain links TRBV7-8 with TRBJ2-2, with D perhaps TRBD1 (5 bases). Germline V gene lookup returns CDR1 SGHVS and CDR2 FQNEAQ. CDR3 length: 19 amino acids. V lost 1 base and J 6 bases, leaving 24 bases between the germline ends. CDR3 sequence: CASSLGSDILHEIAGELFF. CDR3 sequence (DNA): TGTGCCAGCAGCTTAGGATCGGACATCTTACATGAGATCGCCGGGGAGCTGTTTTTT.

This chain joins TRBV18 and TRBJ2-7; D might be TRBD1 (5 bases). Trimming removed 3 bases from V and 5 bases from J, with 14 bases in between. Germline-derived CDR1 and CDR2 are KGHSH and LQKENI. The CDR3 runs to 14 residues. The CDR3 protein is CASSPPTLRDEQYF. CDR3 nucleotide sequence: TGTGCCAGCTCACCTCCCACCCTCAGGGACGAGCAGTACTTC.

The genes are TRBV28 and TRBJ1-2, with 7 nucleotides matching TRBD1. CDR3 length: 12 amino acids. In germline, CDR1 is MDHEN, CDR2 SYDVKM. V was pared by 8 bases and J by 2 bases, with 2 bases of the junction left unmatched. The CDR3: CASLGQNYGYTF. The CDR3 nucleotides are TGTGCCAGCCTGGGACAGAACTATGGCTACACCTTC.

The V call is TRBV5-4, the J call TRBJ2-5; 9 bases line up with TRBD2. Germline CDR1 is SGHNT and CDR2 is YYREEE (reference sequence). Trimming took 4 bases from V and 1 from J; bases not matched to a gene: 5. This CDR3 has 15 residues. DNA of the CDR3: TGTGCCAGCAGCCTAGAAGCGGGGGGCCAAGAGACCCAGTACTTC. It translates to CASSLEAGGQETQYF. The full variable domain, rest sourced from reference TRBV5-4 and TRBJ2-5, is ETGVTQSPTHLIKTRGQQVTLRCSSQSGHNTVSWYQQALGQGPQFIFQYYREEENGRGNFPPRFSGLQFPNYSSELNVNALELDDSALYLCASSLEAGGQETQYFGPGTRLLVL.